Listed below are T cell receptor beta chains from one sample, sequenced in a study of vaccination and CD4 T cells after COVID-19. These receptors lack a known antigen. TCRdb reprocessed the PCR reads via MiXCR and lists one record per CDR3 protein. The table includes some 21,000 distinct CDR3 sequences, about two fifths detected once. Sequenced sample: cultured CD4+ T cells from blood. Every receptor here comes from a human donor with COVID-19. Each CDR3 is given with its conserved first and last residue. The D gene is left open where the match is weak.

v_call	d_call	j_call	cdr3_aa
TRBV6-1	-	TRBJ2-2	CAITPGQNTGELFF
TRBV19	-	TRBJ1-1	CASSIGTVNTEAFF
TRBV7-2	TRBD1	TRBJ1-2	CASSKRGQTGHGYTF
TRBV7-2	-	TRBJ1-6	CASSLRGVGTASPLHF
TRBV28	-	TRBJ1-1	CASKQNTEAFF
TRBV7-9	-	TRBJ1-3	CASSYPGNTIYF
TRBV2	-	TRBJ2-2	CASSELAISGEPFF
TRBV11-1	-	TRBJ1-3	CASSFFLGNTIYF
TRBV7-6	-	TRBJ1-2	CASSPGVEDDGYTF
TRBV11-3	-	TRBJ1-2	CASSLVYWGASGYTF
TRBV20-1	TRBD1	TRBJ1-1	CSARGGGTVNTEAFF
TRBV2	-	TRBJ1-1	CASSEVAVSTEAFF
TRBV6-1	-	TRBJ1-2	CASKKGGPGVEYGYTF
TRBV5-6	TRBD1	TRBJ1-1	CASSLVWDREKGTEAFF
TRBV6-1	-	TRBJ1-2	CASIKPTRQSYGYTF
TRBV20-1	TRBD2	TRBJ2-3	CSAMSGGQTTDTQYF
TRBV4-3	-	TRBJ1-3	CASSQNTGAGNTIYF
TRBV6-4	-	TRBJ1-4	CASSPFSTSEKLFF
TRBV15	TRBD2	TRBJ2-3	CATSVRGGSDTQYF
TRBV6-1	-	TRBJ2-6	CASRPQPSGANVLTF
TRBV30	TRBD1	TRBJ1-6	CAWSVSDRDSPLHF
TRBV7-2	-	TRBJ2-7	CASSSQGAGIYEQYF
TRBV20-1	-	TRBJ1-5	CSAPQRARDQPQHF
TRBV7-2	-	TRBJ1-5	CASSPRHGGSVGDRQPQHF
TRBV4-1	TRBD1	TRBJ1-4	CASSQRPTGTGNEKLFF
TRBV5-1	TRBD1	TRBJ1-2	CASSGTGGQVFGYTF
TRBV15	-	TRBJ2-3	CATRQQGDTQYF
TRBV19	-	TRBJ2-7	CASRRKTGTSSYEQYF
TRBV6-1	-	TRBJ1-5	CASKDSEGNQPQHF
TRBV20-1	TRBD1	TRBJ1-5	CSASPQGGNQPQHF
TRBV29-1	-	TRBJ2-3	CSVLEDTQYF
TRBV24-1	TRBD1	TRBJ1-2	CATSDRQGRGYTF
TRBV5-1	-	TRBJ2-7	CASSLGGSSYEQYF
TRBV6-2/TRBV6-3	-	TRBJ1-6	CASSQTNSYNSPLHF
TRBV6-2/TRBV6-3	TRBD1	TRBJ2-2	CASSYTPGQGANTGELFF
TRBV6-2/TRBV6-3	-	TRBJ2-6	CASSYIGASGANVLTF
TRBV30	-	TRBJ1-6	CAWTRSGYNSPLHF
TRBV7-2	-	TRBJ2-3	CASSRKWGDTDTQYF
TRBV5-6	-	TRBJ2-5	CASSPRAQETQYF
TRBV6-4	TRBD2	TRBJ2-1	CASSSSFGGGWNEQFF
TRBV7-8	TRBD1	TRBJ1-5	CASRLGTGGVWQPQHF
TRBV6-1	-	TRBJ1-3	CASRDSSGNTIYF
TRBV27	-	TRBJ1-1	CASSSRGNTEAFF
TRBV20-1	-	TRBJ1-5	CSARDLDTGIPNQPQHF
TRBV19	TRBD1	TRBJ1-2	CASSIITGQGDGYTF